A selection of T cell receptor beta chains follows, all from one sample in a study of radiotherapy plus CTLA-4 blockade in lung cancer. Data came from immunoSEQ multiplex PCR; TCRdb stores just in-frame clones and leaves some out. The profile covers 35,000 to 45,000 clones, with 65% to 70% appearing a single time and roughly 25% taken by the ten largest. Here the sequenced sample was peripheral blood, taken from a patient treated with radiotherapy plus ipilimumab. All receptors derive from a human donor with non-small cell lung cancer who had a partial response to radiotherapy plus ipilimumab. Both conserved end residues are part of each CDR3. The D gene is left open where the match is weak. For some rows the clone size is stated as once, few or many, or as a class when expanded; others skip it.

>NA|TRBJ1-1|NA|TRBV29-1
CSADLTSNTEAFF
TGCAGCGCGGACTTAACATCGAACACTGAAGCTTTCTTT
>NA|TRBJ2-2|NA|TRBV6-6
CASSGGSNTGELFF
TGTGCCAGCAGCGGCGGGTCGAACACCGGGGAGCTGTTTTTT
>NA|TRBJ2-4|NA|TRBV6-1
CASSEEGRENIQYF
TGTGCCAGCAGTGAAGAGGGCAGGGAAAACATTCAGTACTTC
>NA|TRBJ1-5|NA|TRBV19
CASLHIGSGAQPQHF
TGTGCCAGTTTACACATCGGGAGTGGTGCTCAGCCCCAGCATTTT
>NA|TRBJ1-1|NA|TRBV27
CASSFAPSTEAFF
TGTGCCAGCAGTTTCGCCCCGAGCACTGAAGCTTTCTTT
>once|TRBJ2-5|NA|TRBV11-2
CASSFYQGLQETQYF
TGTGCCAGCAGCTTTTATCAGGGACTCCAAGAGACCCAGTACTTC
>few|TRBJ1-1|NA|TRBV12-5
CASGLRGMNTEAFF
TGTGCTAGTGGTTTAAGGGGGATGAACACTGAAGCTTTCTTT
>NA|TRBJ1-3|NA|TRBV19
CASAGFPGNTIYF
TGTGCCAGTGCAGGGTTCCCTGGAAACACCATATATTTT
>NA|TRBJ2-7|TRBD1|TRBV29-1
CSVEGGDRGAYEQYF
TGCAGCGTTGAAGGAGGGGACAGAGGGGCCTACGAGCAGTACTTC
>NA|TRBJ2-7|NA|TRBV4-3
CASSQEGTAAEQYF
TGCGCCAGCAGCCAAGAAGGAACAGCGGCCGAGCAGTACTTC
>NA|TRBJ1-1|NA|TRBV18
CASPPPQGPILNTEAFF
TGTGCCAGCCCACCACCCCAGGGGCCCATTCTGAACACTGAAGCTTTCTTT
>NA|TRBJ2-1|TRBD2|TRBV27
CASTNDLAGVNNEQFF
TGTGCCAGCACCAACGACCTAGCGGGAGTAAACAATGAGCAGTTCTTC
>NA|TRBJ1-3|TRBD1|TRBV7-8
CASRGQGVVNTIYF
TGTGCCAGCAGAGGACAGGGGGTTGTCAACACCATATATTTT
>NA|TRBJ2-1|TRBD2|TRBV18
CASSSKRGSYNEQFF
TGTGCCAGCTCATCGAAGCGGGGCTCCTACAATGAGCAGTTCTTC
>few|TRBJ1-4|NA|TRBV13
CASSWGGEKLFF
TGTGCCAGCAGCTGGGGAGGTGAAAAACTGTTTTTT
>NA|TRBJ1-2|TRBD1|TRBV6-1
CASRSLQGNYGYTF
TGTGCCAGCAGAAGCTTACAGGGGAACTATGGCTACACCTTC
>NA|TRBJ2-2|NA|TRBV29-1
CSVGRGAGNTGELFF
TGCAGCGTAGGCAGGGGGGCTGGTAACACCGGGGAGCTGTTTTTT
>NA|TRBJ2-1|TRBD2|TRBV5-8
CASSLVAGGFYNEQFF
TGTGCCAGCAGCTTGGTCGCGGGGGGTTTCTACAATGAGCAGTTCTTC
>NA|TRBJ2-1|TRBD2|TRBV30
CAWGTSGGYNEQFF
TGTGCCTGGGGGACTAGCGGGGGATACAATGAGCAGTTCTTC
>NA|TRBJ2-3|NA|TRBV7-3
CASSSPGSGRTDTQYF
TGTGCCAGCAGCTCCCCCGGCAGCGGACGCACAGATACGCAGTATTTT
>few|TRBJ1-4|NA|TRBV4-1
CASSHLTGELFF
TGCGCCAGCAGCCATTTAACAGGAGAACTGTTTTTT
>once|TRBJ1-6|NA|TRBV9
CASSVQYYNSPLHF
TGTGCCAGCAGCGTTCAGTACTATAATTCACCCCTCCACTTT
>NA|TRBJ1-2|NA|TRBV6-6
CASSLPGNYGYTF
TGTGCCAGCAGCTTACCAGGGAACTATGGCTACACCTTC
>medium-sized|TRBJ1-2|NA|TRBV19
CASSIDHRLVSHYGYTF
TGTGCCAGTAGTATAGATCATCGACTGGTCTCTCACTATGGCTACACCTTC
>NA|TRBJ1-2|TRBD1|TRBV30
CAYHDGQGPFGYTF
TGTGCCTACCACGACGGACAGGGGCCTTTTGGCTACACCTTC
>NA|TRBJ2-1|NA|TRBV7-2
CASSLQVYNEQFF
TGTGCCAGCAGCTTACAGGTATACAATGAGCAGTTCTTC
>NA|TRBJ1-2|TRBD1|TRBV6-5
CASRRTGGSTYGYTF
TGTGCCAGCAGAAGAACAGGGGGCTCGACGTATGGCTACACCTTC
>NA|TRBJ2-3|NA|TRBV11-3
CASSSRRQSTQYF
TGTGCCAGCAGCTCCCGGCGACAAAGTACGCAGTATTTT
>NA|TRBJ1-2|NA|TRBV7-2
CASSLAQNSYGYTF
TGTGCCAGCAGCTTAGCGCAGAATTCGTATGGCTACACCTTC
>NA|TRBJ2-3|TRBD2|TRBV19
CASSTGLARDTQYF
TGTGCCAGTAGTACGGGACTAGCAAGAGATACGCAGTATTTT
>NA|TRBJ2-5|NA|TRBV5-1
CASSLPRETQYF
TGCGCCAGCAGCCTTCCCCGAGAGACCCAGTACTTC
>NA|TRBJ1-2|NA|TRBV6-6
CASSYSNREGYTF
TGTGCCAGCAGTTACTCGAACAGGGAAGGCTACACCTTC
>NA|TRBJ1-5|NA|TRBV27
CASSGGGTPHRKPQHF
TGTGCCAGCAGTGGGGGGGGGACCCCGCATAGGAAGCCCCAGCATTTT
>NA|TRBJ1-2|NA|TRBV6-6
CASSARVNYGYTF
TGTGCCAGCAGCGCCAGGGTCAACTATGGCTACACCTTC
>NA|TRBJ2-7|TRBD1|TRBV19
CASSPGTGGVYEQYF
TGTGCCAGTAGTCCCGGGACAGGGGGCGTCTACGAGCAGTACTTC
>NA|TRBJ1-4|NA|TRBV7-9
CASSLEAAKLFF
TGTGCCAGCAGCTTAGAGGCAGCGAAACTGTTTTTT
>large|TRBJ1-1|NA|TRBV28
CASSSQGGAPEAFF
TGTGCCAGCAGTTCCCAAGGGGGGGCACCCGAAGCTTTCTTT
>NA|TRBJ2-4|TRBD2|TRBV30
CAWSRGAGATKNIQYF
TGTGCCTGGAGCCGAGGGGCGGGAGCCACCAAAAACATTCAGTACTTC
>NA|TRBJ1-6|NA|TRBV2
CASSVMGAESPLHF
TGTGCCAGCAGTGTTATGGGGGCGGAATCACCCCTCCACTTT
>NA|TRBJ2-1|TRBD1|TRBV9
CASSQKTGGYNEQFF
TGTGCCAGCAGCCAAAAGACAGGGGGGTACAATGAGCAGTTCTTC
>once|TRBJ2-1|TRBD1|TRBV7-2
CASSPGQGKGNEQFF
TGTGCCAGCAGCCCCGGACAGGGTAAGGGCAATGAGCAGTTCTTC
>NA|TRBJ2-7|NA|TRBV28
CATRGLSYEQYF
TGTGCCACCAGGGGACTTTCCTACGAGCAGTACTTC
>NA|TRBJ2-5|NA|TRBV27
CASSPPPGAVETQYF
TGTGCCAGCAGTCCCCCCCCGGGAGCTGTGGAGACCCAGTACTTC
>NA|TRBJ2-5|NA|TRBV2
CASTSFLETQYF
TGTGCCAGCACGTCGTTTTTAGAGACCCAGTACTTC
>once|TRBJ1-1|NA|TRBV7-9
CASSQNVNTEAFF
TGTGCCAGCAGCCAGAACGTGAACACTGAAGCTTTCTTT
>NA|TRBJ2-7|TRBD2|TRBV13
CASRYFSSGNGEQYF
TGTGCCAGCAGGTATTTCTCTAGCGGGAATGGCGAGCAGTACTTC
>NA|TRBJ1-2|NA|TRBV30
CAWSVQSPYGYTF
TGTGCCTGGAGTGTCCAGTCTCCTTATGGCTACACCTTC
>NA|TRBJ2-3|NA|TRBV7-9
CASTSLVQLVDTQYF
TGTGCCAGCACCTCACTAGTCCAGTTGGTGGATACGCAGTATTTT
>NA|TRBJ2-7|NA|TRBV9
CASSVGQKNYEQYF
TGTGCCAGCAGCGTAGGTCAGAAAAACTACGAGCAGTACTTC
>NA|TRBJ2-3|TRBD1|TRBV5-1
CASSGGQGDTQYF
TGCGCCAGCAGCGGGGGACAGGGAGATACGCAGTATTTT